The 30 T cell receptor beta chains reported below all come from one sample, sequenced in a study of control samples from healthy donors and cancer patients. Method: immunoSEQ multiplex PCR; TCRdb's copy keeps in-frame clones and lacks some. The repertoire includes around 230,000 clones, roughly 94% of them detected once, and approximately 1.4% sits in the top ten. The material sequenced was blood. These receptors originate from a man aged 50 to 60 in good health.

This chain joins TRBV19 and TRBJ1-4; D possibly corresponds to TRBD1 (5 bases). Trimming shortened V by 4 bases and J by 8 bases, and 17 bases separated the two germline ends. Per germline, CDR1 LNHDA and CDR2 SQIVND (reference sequence). The CDR3 is made up of 15 amino acids. CDR3 in amino acids: CASSTRQTPAEKLFF. The CDR3 coding sequence is TGTGCCAGTAGTACTAGACAGACTCCTGCAGAAAAACTGTTTTTT.

The CDR3 protein is CASSLRGGPYEQYF. The CDR3, as DNA: TGTGCCAGCAGTTTACGGGGGGGGCCCTACGAGCAGTACTTC. V usage is TRBV27 and J usage is TRBJ2-7, with 8 bases lining up with TRBD2. This CDR3 spans 14 amino acids. The J segment lost 2 bases and the V segment lost 2 bases, leaving 2 bases of the junction unmatched. The germline CDR1 and CDR2 sequences are MNHEY and SMNVEV (reference sequence).

V and J are TRBV2 and TRBJ2-2, with D hard to call. The length of the CDR3 is 12 residues. V lost 4 bases, J lost 7 bases, and 7 bases lay in between. Germline V gene sequence: CDR1 SNHLY, CDR2 FYNNEI. The CDR3 nucleotides read TGTGCCAGCAGTGCTGACATCGGGGAGCTGTTTTTT. Residues: CASSADIGELFF. Complete variable domain (other parts from reference TRBV2 and TRBJ2-2): EPEVTQTPSHQVTQMGQEVILRCVPISNHLYFYWYRQILGQKVEFLVSFYNNEISEKSEIFDDQFSVERPDGSNFTLKIRSTKLEDSAMYFCASSADIGELFFGEGSRLTVL.

This chain connects TRBV6-5 to TRBJ2-7; D is perhaps TRBD2 (5 bases). The CDR3 runs 13 residues. Trimming pared 6 bases from V and 7 bases from J, leaving 16 bases between. Germline V gene sequence: CDR1 MNHEY, CDR2 SVGAGI. CDR3 sequence reads: CASRSAGTGEQYF. Here the CDR3 DNA reads TGTGCCAGCAGGTCGGCAGGCACGGGGGAGCAGTACTTC.

Comment on this clone: One junction end does not reproduce the germline sequence, and a read error may be involved. The chain recombines TRBV6-6 with TRBJ2-7, with 7 bases fitting TRBD2. Germline CDR1 is MNHNY and CDR2 is SVGAGI (reference sequence). The length of the CDR3 is 13 residues. In nucleotides, the CDR3 is TGTGCCAGCAGTCAAACTGGACCGGGACGGGGGGACTTC. This gives the protein CASSQTGPGRGDF.

This chain links TRBV7-2 with TRBJ1-2; 7 bases are a match to TRBD1. CDR3 length: 13 residues. V gave up 5 bases and J gave up 8 bases; unmatched junction bases: 8. Germline values: CDR1 SGHTA, CDR2 FQGNSA. CDR3 amino acids: CASSPGQVGGYTF. CDR3 nucleotide sequence: TGTGCCAGCAGCCCAGGACAGGTTGGAGGCTACACCTTC.

This rearrangement joins TRBV6-6 to TRBJ2-6, with D unclear. V shed 7 bases and J shed 4 bases, with 8 bases lying between them. Germline CDR1 and CDR2: MNHNY and SVGAGI (reference sequence). The CDR3 runs to 13 residues. CDR3 bases: TGTGCCAGCACCCCCCCAGGGGCCAACGTCCTGACTTTC. Its translation is CASTPPGANVLTF.

V usage is TRBV5-6 and J usage is TRBJ2-3; 11 bases are a match to TRBD2. CDR1 and CDR2 (germline): SGHDT, YYEEEE. The CDR3 loop spans 16 amino acids. The junction had 3 bases not matched to a gene; V was cut back by 2 bases and J by 1 base. The CDR3 region is CASSFGLAGRTDTQYF. The CDR3, as DNA: TGTGCCAGCAGCTTTGGACTAGCGGGTCGCACAGATACGCAGTATTTT.

The chain is built from TRBV6-6 and TRBJ1-4; 9 positions match TRBD1. Per germline, CDR1 MNHNY and CDR2 SVGAGI (reference sequence). The CDR3 runs to 17 residues. V lost 5 bases, J lost 1 base, and 8 bases stayed unmatched. The CDR3 nucleotides are TGTGCCAGCAGTCCACCGGGACAGGGAATAACTAATGAAAAACTGTTTTTT. Its protein is CASSPPGQGITNEKLFF.

This chain connects TRBV28 to TRBJ2-1; 7 nucleotides align to TRBD1. Per germline, CDR1 MDHEN and CDR2 SYDVKM. Trimming cost V 6 bases and J 7 bases; bases outside gene matches: 3. The CDR3 runs 12 residues. CDR3 protein: CASRTRGNEQFF. Written as DNA, the CDR3 is TGTGCCAGCAGGACCAGGGGGAATGAGCAGTTCTTC.

The genes are TRBV7-2 and TRBJ1-6, with unresolved D. This CDR3 has 13 residues. Germline assignment: CDR1 SGHTA and CDR2 FQGNSA. Trimming took off 4 bases at V and 12 bases at J, with 13 bases between the two ends. This chain's CDR3 is CASSSEREKPLHF. The DNA for the CDR3 is TGTGCCAGCAGCTCCGAACGGGAAAAACCCCTCCACTTT.

This sequence joins TRBV9 and TRBJ1-5; no definite D call. CDR3 length: 13 amino acids. Between the trimmed V and J ends, which lost 0 bases and 5 bases, there was a span of 6 bases. CDR1 SGDLS and CDR2 YYNGEE come from the germline V gene. CDR3 sequence reads: CASSVGDYQPQHF. CDR3 DNA: TGTGCCAGCAGCGTAGGGGATTATCAGCCCCAGCATTTT.

J is TRBJ2-5 and V is TRBV10-3; the match to TRBD1 covers 7 bases. V shed 8 bases, J shed 2 bases, and the junction held 14 bases outside the gene matches. The CDR3 covers 16 residues. Per the germline V gene, CDR1 is ENHRY and CDR2 is SYGVKD. The CDR3 nucleotides are TGTGCCATCCCCACCGGCACAGGGGAAGGTCAAGAGACCCAGTACTTC. Its translation: CAIPTGTGEGQETQYF.

The rearrangement uses TRBV9 and TRBJ2-1, with D tentatively TRBD1 (6 bases). This CDR3 has 16 amino acids. V shed 3 bases and J shed 3 bases, with 16 bases lying between them. Germline V lookup: CDR1 SGDLS, CDR2 YYNGEE. The CDR3 sequence is CASSGRQVDVYNEQFF. In DNA form, the CDR3 reads TGTGCCAGCAGCGGGAGACAGGTTGACGTCTACAATGAGCAGTTCTTC.

The V and J genes are TRBV11-2 and TRBJ1-6; D call uncertain. Between the trimmed V and J ends, which lost 4 bases and 10 bases, there was a span of 20 bases. Germline values: CDR1 SGHAT, CDR2 FQNNGV. CDR3 size: 16 residues. CDR3 nucleotides: TGTGCCAGCAGCTCCCGGCGGGGAATAGCATACTCACCCCTCCACTTT. Its translation: CASSSRRGIAYSPLHF.

This clone has only one observation. V usage is TRBV11-2 and J usage is TRBJ1-5; no firm D call. CDR3 length: 13 residues. Trimming pared 6 bases from V and 6 bases from J, leaving 12 bases between. CDR1 is SGHAT and CDR2 is FQNNGV in the germline V gene. The CDR3 is CASSWNSGQPQHF. As DNA, the CDR3 is TGTGCCAGCAGTTGGAATTCGGGTCAGCCCCAGCATTTT.

The genes are TRBV5-6 and TRBJ2-6; no clear D. V lost 1 base to trimming and J lost 0 bases, with 5 bases between them. This CDR3 contains 15 residues. CDR1 and CDR2 (germline): SGHDT, YYEEEE. The CDR3: CASSLISSGANVLTF. The CDR3 coding sequence is TGTGCCAGCAGCTTGATCAGCTCTGGGGCCAACGTCCTGACTTTC.

This CDR3 is CATSRVPGTYTDTQYF. CDR3 coding DNA: TGTGCCACCAGCAGAGTCCCAGGAACCTACACAGATACGCAGTATTTT. This chain links TRBV15 with TRBJ2-3; the D is unclear. CDR3 length: 16 amino acids. V lost 1 base and J lost 2, with 13 bases in between. CDR1 is LNHNV, CDR2 YYDKDF, per germline (reference sequence).

V gene TRBV19 combines with J gene TRBJ2-2, with no clear D. This CDR3 spans 15 amino acids. CDR1 LNHDA and CDR2 SQIVND come from the germline V gene (reference sequence). V was pared by 4 bases and J by 3 bases, with 12 bases between. CDR3 bases: TGTGCCAGTAGTACCTATCCCAGGTACACCGGGGAGCTGTTTTTT. Amino acids: CASSTYPRYTGELFF.

Only a few counts were recorded for this clone. This chain joins TRBV6-5 and TRBJ2-5; 8 bases line up with TRBD2. Losses at the gene ends were 1 base for V and 3 bases for J; bases not matched to a gene: 4. Per the germline V gene, CDR1 is MNHEY and CDR2 is SVGAGI. CDR3 length: 15 amino acids. CDR3 amino acids: CASSYYGGGKETQYF. For the CDR3, the DNA is TGTGCCAGCAGTTACTACGGCGGGGGGAAAGAGACCCAGTACTTC.

This chain connects TRBV7-9 to TRBJ2-2; the match to TRBD1 covers 11 bases. The CDR3 is 16 residues long. Germline CDR1 is SEHNR and CDR2 is FQNEAQ (reference sequence). Germline trimming cut 6 bases from V and 3 bases from J; bases unmatched to any gene: 6. The CDR3 DNA is TGTGCCAGCAGACCAGGGACAGGGGGATACACCGGGGAGCTGTTTTTT. Amino acid sequence: CASRPGTGGYTGELFF.

This clone was counted a single time. The chain has TRBV7-2 and TRBJ1-2; D remains ambiguous. Trimming stripped 1 base from V and 4 bases from J, with 13 bases between. The germline V gene encodes CDR1 SGHTA and CDR2 FQGNSA. The CDR3 has 15 amino acids. The CDR3 coding sequence is TGTGCCAGCAGCTTAGGATTTCGGCAGACCTATGGCTACACCTTC. Translating gives CASSLGFRQTYGYTF.

This clone was recorded once. The chain combines TRBV18 with TRBJ1-2; 8 bases agree with TRBD1. Germline CDR1 is KGHSH and CDR2 is LQKENI. V was clipped by 3 bases and J by 8 bases; unmatched bases: 11. CDR3 length: 15 amino acids. The CDR3 is CASSPKDRGIDGYTF. CDR3 nucleotides: TGTGCCAGCTCACCCAAAGACAGGGGAATAGACGGCTACACCTTC.

V is TRBV4-2 and J is TRBJ1-5, with TRBD1 matching 7 bases. The CDR3 has 15 residues. CDR1 and CDR2 from the germline V gene are LGHNA and YNFKEQ. V lost 4 bases to trimming and J lost 3 bases; unmatched junction nucleotides: 6. The CDR3 DNA follows: TGTGCCAGCAGCCGCACCACAGGGGCCAATCAGCCCCAGCATTTT. As protein: CASSRTTGANQPQHF.

The chain links TRBV18 to TRBJ2-6; 10 bases fit TRBD1. From germline, CDR1 is KGHSH and CDR2 LQKENI. This CDR3 is built from 17 residues. The V gene end was trimmed by 6 bases and the J gene end by 1 base; junction bases not matched to a gene: 6. The CDR3 bases are TGTGCCAGCTCCGGACAGGGGGTGGCGTCTGGGGCCAACGTCCTGACTTTC. Translation: CASSGQGVASGANVLTF.

This clone was found once. CDR3: CSVVGTNYGYTF. The DNA of the CDR3 is TGCAGCGTTGTAGGCACTAACTATGGCTACACCTTC. V and J are TRBV29-1 and TRBJ1-2; D remains unclear. V gave up 4 bases and J gave up 0 bases, with 6 bases separating them. The CDR3 length is 12 residues. Germline assignment: CDR1 SQVTM and CDR2 ANQGSEA.

The sample holds a few counts of this clone. The chain couples TRBV5-8 to TRBJ2-7; the D is unclear. The CDR3 runs to 12 residues. Trimming took off 1 base at V and 4 bases at J, with 6 bases between the two ends. Germline assignment: CDR1 SGHTS and CDR2 YDEGEE. In nucleotides, the CDR3 is TGTGCCAGCAGCTTGTTGATTTACGAGCAGTACTTC. Translation: CASSLLIYEQYF.

The rearrangement joins TRBV5-1 to TRBJ1-1, with D hard to call. V was shortened by 5 bases and J by 0 bases, with 14 bases between the two germline ends. The germline gives CDR1 SGHRS, CDR2 YFSETQ. The CDR3 extends over 15 amino acids. This CDR3 reads CASRRPGVLNTEAFF. In DNA, the CDR3 is TGCGCCAGCAGGCGGCCAGGAGTCCTGAACACTGAAGCTTTCTTT.

The chain combines TRBV29-1 with TRBJ2-6; perhaps TRBD2 as D (5 bases). CDR1 and CDR2 (germline): SQVTM, ANQGSEA. This CDR3 comprises 14 residues. Trimming stripped 6 bases from V and 0 bases from J, with 9 bases between. The CDR3, as DNA: TGCAGCGTCGGGAAGAGCTCTGGGGCCAACGTCCTGACTTTC. This gives the protein CSVGKSSGANVLTF. The full variable domain, completed using reference TRBV29-1 and TRBJ2-6, is SAVISQKPSRDICQRGTSLTIQCQVDSQVTMMFWYRQQPGQSLTLIATANQGSEATYESGFVIDKFPISRPNLTFSTLTVSNMSPEDSSIYLCSVGKSSGANVLTFGAGSRLTVL.

This chain links TRBV5-1 with TRBJ1-5; TRBD1 is a possible D gene (5 bases). Germline CDR1 reads SGHRS; CDR2 reads YFSETQ. The CDR3 contains 16 residues. V gave up 0 bases and J gave up 5 bases, with 15 bases separating them. CDR3 protein: CASSLVPGLTYQPQHF. DNA of the CDR3: TGCGCCAGCAGCTTGGTTCCGGGACTTACTTATCAGCCCCAGCATTTT.